This T cell receptor (beta chain) was captured in a study of post-analysis software for immune sequencing data. Overall study results and limits: The study found significantly lower normalized Chao1 diversity in multiple sclerosis patients than in controls. Relative to controls, patients had a few TRBV segments at higher frequency, with TRBV5-6, TRBV5-1 and TRBV20-1 among these.

Libraries were made from TCR beta cDNA, and they carried unique molecular identifiers. T cells numbering about 0.85 to 11 million yielded cDNA molecules that totaled about 500,000. A single record per CDR3 protein comes from TCRdb applying MiXCR to the PCR reads. The sample consists of roughly 620,000 distinct CDR3 sequences, 44% of them appearing once. This CDR3 contains 14 residues. Looked up from germline, CDR1 is SQVTM and CDR2 is ANQGSEA. Concerning this clonotype itself: Its antigen is not known.

This chain connects TRBV29-1 to TRBJ2-1; 7 bases align to TRBD1. The sequence was obtained from a girl aged 10-17 years with multiple sclerosis. Sample: blood. The DNA for the CDR3 is TGCACCGGTAATACCCTGACAGGGAGAGATGAGCAGTTCTTC. Residues: CTGNTLTGRDEQFF.